Listed here is a single T cell receptor (beta chain). Its antigen is currently unknown. Assay: immunoSEQ multiplex PCR; the TCRdb copy retains only in-frame clones and omits some. The sample shows about 7,600 clones, 70% to 85% of them seen only once. This CDR3 has 14 residues. V lost 4 bases, J lost 5 bases, and 2 bases stayed unmatched. Germline values: CDR1 SNHLY, CDR2 FYNNEI. Samples were taken several times over chemoradiotherapy. The sample belongs to a study of chemoradiotherapy in HPV16-positive cancers. Study-level information: Candidate HPV-specific T-cell clones and common TCR motifs came from functional assays in two HPV16-positive patients. Overall study results and limits: Candidate HPV-specific clones and E7-related TCR motifs grew in tumor during treatment. For HPV16-positive patients, expanding HPV-responsive T cells associated with longer recurrence-free survival.

The origin of this receptor is a human donor with HPV-associated anogenital cancer. This sample comprised blood, obtained from a patient who underwent chemoradiotherapy. The chain combines TRBV2 with TRBJ1-4; 9 nucleotides match TRBD1. The CDR3 sequence is CASSGDRENEKLFF. CDR3 sequence (DNA): TGTGCCAGCAGTGGGGACAGGGAGAATGAAAAACTGTTTTTT.